These 15 T cell receptor beta chains share one sample of origin, sequenced in a study of OX40 agonist ivuxolimab in advanced cancers. Sequencing was performed with immunoSEQ multiplex PCR; in TCRdb, only in-frame clones are kept and a portion is missing. The sample carries tens of thousands of clones, 80% to 90% recorded once. This material consisted of CD4+ or CD8+ T cells sorted from blood, taken in a trial of the OX40 agonist ivuxolimab. These receptors originate from an adult with an advanced solid tumor such as melanoma, head and neck, liver or kidney cancer.

The chain employs TRBV28 and TRBJ1-4; perhaps TRBD1 as D (5 bases). V lost 2 bases and J 3 bases, leaving 10 bases between the germline ends. Germline loops: CDR1 MDHEN, CDR2 SYDVKM. The CDR3 covers 15 residues. The DNA of the CDR3 is TGTGCCAGCAGTTTACGGGGGACTCCTAATGAAAAACTGTTTTTT. Its protein product is CASSLRGTPNEKLFF.

The V call is TRBV5-1, the J call TRBJ1-2; the D gene is possibly TRBD1 (5 bases). CDR3 length: 16 amino acids. The ends were cut back, 0 bases at V and 5 bases at J, with 17 bases in the middle. The germline gives CDR1 SGHRS, CDR2 YFSETQ. The chain's CDR3 is CASSLVRGEGRYGYTF. The CDR3 nucleotides are TGCGCCAGCAGCTTGGTCCGAGGGGAAGGAAGATATGGCTACACCTTC.

This chain links TRBV10-2 with TRBJ1-1, with D perhaps TRBD1 (5 bases). The CDR3 sequence is 14 residues long. CDR1 is WSHSY, CDR2 SAAADI, per germline. The V gene lost 3 bases and the J gene lost 1 base, with 9 bases spanning the gap. The CDR3 nucleotides are TGCGCCAGCAGTGATCAGGGATGGAACACTGAAGCTTTCTTT. Its protein product is CASSDQGWNTEAFF.

J is TRBJ1-1 and V is TRBV6-6; no definite D call. The CDR3 runs to 15 residues. V was trimmed by 0 bases and J by 0 bases, leaving 8 bases between them. Germline lookup yields CDR1 MNHNY and CDR2 SVGAGI (reference sequence). The CDR3 is CASSYSIQVNTEAFF. CDR3 coding DNA: TGTGCCAGCAGTTACTCGATCCAGGTGAACACTGAAGCTTTCTTT.

This chain connects TRBV29-1 to TRBJ2-1, with D perhaps matching TRBD1 (5 bases). This CDR3 contains 13 residues. Germline V gene data show CDR1 as SQVTM and CDR2 as ANQGSEA. V was pared by 1 base and J by 4 bases, with 8 bases between. Here the CDR3 DNA reads TGCAGCGTTGAAGGAGACAGATACAATGAGCAGTTCTTC. It codes for CSVEGDRYNEQFF.

The genes are TRBV6-1 and TRBJ2-2, with 7 bases aligning to TRBD1. Germline CDR1 and CDR2: MNHNS and SASEGT. The CDR3 loop spans 15 amino acids. V was clipped by 3 bases and J by 6 bases; unmatched bases: 7. This CDR3 reads CASSDQGVWAGELFF. CDR3 bases: TGTGCCAGCAGTGACCAGGGGGTCTGGGCCGGGGAGCTGTTTTTT.

V and J are TRBV6-5 and TRBJ2-3; D gene uncertain. In germline, CDR1 is MNHEY, CDR2 SVGAGI. CDR3 length equals 15 residues. V lost 2 bases and J 0 bases, leaving 9 bases between the germline ends. CDR3 sequence: CASSYEQSSTDTQYF. The CDR3 DNA is TGTGCCAGCAGTTACGAGCAGTCTAGCACAGATACGCAGTATTTT.

V and J are TRBV5-1 and TRBJ1-1, with 7 bases that match TRBD1. After removal of 4 bases from V and 1 base from J, the junction contained 4 bases not matched to a gene. Per the germline V gene, CDR1 is SGHRS and CDR2 is YFSETQ. This CDR3 has 14 residues. The DNA for the CDR3 is TGCGCCAGCAGCGGGGGACAGACGAACACTGAAGCTTTCTTT. As protein: CASSGGQTNTEAFF.

This chain uses TRBV7-2 with TRBJ1-2; D may be TRBD1 (5 bases). In germline, CDR1 is SGHTA, CDR2 FQGNSA. CDR3 length equals 14 residues. V lost 4 bases to trimming and J lost 7 bases, with 16 bases between them. CDR3: CASSSRVIRLGYTF. CDR3 DNA: TGTGCCAGCAGCTCCAGGGTGATTAGGCTTGGCTACACCTTC.

The V gene is TRBV19, the J gene TRBJ2-5; D unresolved. Germline V gene lookup returns CDR1 LNHDA and CDR2 SQIVND (reference sequence). The CDR3 covers 13 residues. Trimming left V 3 bases short and J 2 bases short, with 7 bases between. The CDR3 nucleotides are TGTGCCAGTAGTATTGTGGCACAAGAGACCCAGTACTTC. Encoded protein: CASSIVAQETQYF.

A single count supports this clone. At one of its ends the junction is not consistent with the germline gene, which may arise from a read error. The chain couples TRBV7-7 to TRBJ2-1; D gene unclear. Germline values: CDR1 SSHAT, CDR2 FNYEAQ (reference sequence). CDR3 length equals 13 residues. CDR3 in amino acids: CASSPRVTNEQFF. The DNA for the CDR3 is TGTGCTAGCAGCCCCCGAGTAACCAATGAGCAGTTCTTC.

This clone was counted once. The chain recombines TRBV19 with TRBJ1-2; D is perhaps TRBD1 (5 bases). The CDR3 contains 17 residues. Germline V gene data show CDR1 as LNHDA and CDR2 as SQIVND (reference sequence). V was pared by 2 bases and J by 1 base, with 17 bases between. The CDR3 region is CASSITARVTDNYGYTF. The CDR3 DNA reads as TGTGCCAGTAGTATAACGGCCAGGGTTACCGATAACTATGGCTACACCTTC. Together with reference TRBV19 and TRBJ1-2, the CDR3 gives the full variable domain: DGGITQSPKYLFRKEGQNVTLSCEQNLNHDAMYWYRQDPGQGLRLIYYSQIVNDFQKGDIAEGYSVSREKKESFPLTVTSAQKNPTAFYLCASSITARVTDNYGYTFGSGTRLTVV.

This CDR3 reads CASSRLAGNVNEQFF. The CDR3 coding sequence is TGTGCCAGCAGCCGACTAGCGGGAAATGTGAATGAGCAGTTCTTC. This chain uses TRBV14 with TRBJ2-1; 11 bases are a match to TRBD2. Per germline, CDR1 SGHDN and CDR2 FVKESK. CDR3 size: 15 residues. Trimming at V came to 4 bases and at J to 7 bases, leaving 6 bases not matched to a gene.

The J gene is TRBJ2-7, the V gene TRBV7-9; TRBD2 might be the D (5 bases). Trimming removed 3 bases from V and 5 bases from J, with 14 bases in between. The CDR3 is made up of 14 amino acids. Germline assignment: CDR1 SEHNR and CDR2 FQNEAQ (reference sequence). The CDR3 nucleotides are TGTGCCAGCAGCTTTGGGCTAGCAGGCGACGAGCAGTACTTC. It yields the protein CASSFGLAGDEQYF.

The chain uses TRBV18 and TRBJ1-3, with a tentative D call TRBD1 (6 bases). Trimming left V 2 bases short and J 2 bases short, with 16 bases between. Germline-derived CDR1 and CDR2 are KGHSH and LQKENI. The CDR3 loop spans 17 amino acids. The CDR3 DNA reads as TGTGCCAGCTCACCAAACGAACAGGGTAGCGCTGGAAACACCATATATTTT. Protein sequence: CASSPNEQGSAGNTIYF.